The present T cell receptor (beta chain) was sequenced within a study of CD8 T cells in Susac syndrome. General study results and limits: It was acknowledged in the study that its TCR sequencing and HLA analysis involved a relatively small number of individuals.

In blood CD8+ and CD4+ T cells, TCR beta underwent sequencing. Roughly 0.45 to 1 ug RNA was reverse transcribed with random hexamers. TCR beta CDR3 was amplified by immunoSEQ multiplex PCR. This amplification extended across 54 Vbeta and 13 Jbeta segments. TCRdb used MiXCR to reprocess the immunoSEQ multiplex PCR reads, holding one entry per CDR3 protein. This table has approximately 120,000 distinct CDR3 sequences, 92% appearing once. A word on this clonotype: Its antigen is not known.

The CDR3 contains 14 residues. The V end was cut by 8 bases, the J end by 3 bases, with 14 bases between. Germline CDR1 and CDR2: SNHLY and FYNNEI. V usage is TRBV2 and J usage is TRBJ2-1; possibly TRBD1 or TRBD2 for D (5 bases each). Sequenced input: CD8+ T cells from PBMCs. This TCR was recovered from a human donor in good health. CDR3 DNA: TGTGCCAGCCTAGAGGGACCACTCTACAATGAGCAGTTCTTC. It translates to CASLEGPLYNEQFF.